These 18 T cell receptor beta chains originate from one sample sequenced in a study of blood T cell repertoires in COVID-19. The method was immunoSEQ multiplex PCR; TCRdb's version includes in-frame clones alone and lacks a portion of them. The table shows some 200,000 clones, with about nine tenths occurring only once. The specimen was peripheral blood. The receptors were gathered from a man older than 75 with acute or convalescent COVID-19.

This rearrangement joins TRBV7-9 to TRBJ2-7, with TRBD1 as a possible D gene (5 bases). Germline lookup yields CDR1 SEHNR and CDR2 FQNEAQ (reference sequence). The CDR3 has 12 amino acids. The germline V and J ends were trimmed by 2 bases and 5 bases, with 7 bases remaining between them. Here the CDR3 reads CASSLQGNEQYV. CDR3 DNA sequence: TGTGCCAGCAGCTTACAGGGTAACGAGCAGTACGTC.

The chain carries TRBV27 and TRBJ2-7; 7 nucleotides match TRBD1. From germline, CDR1 is MNHEY and CDR2 SMNVEV (reference sequence). V lost 5 bases, J lost 5 bases, and 12 bases stayed unmatched. The CDR3 is 15 amino acids. The CDR3: CASSTRQGFFNEQYV. The CDR3 coding sequence is TGTGCCAGCAGTACCAGACAGGGATTTTTCAACGAGCAGTACGTC.

The J gene is TRBJ2-3, the V gene TRBV3-1 (or the pseudogene TRBV3-2); D gene uncertain. Trimming shortened V by 1 base and J by 0 bases, and 2 bases separated the two germline ends. The CDR3 length is 13 residues. Germline lookup yields CDR1 LGHDT and CDR2 YNNKEL (reference sequence). CDR3 loop: CASSQASTDTQYF. CDR3 in DNA: TGTGCCAGCAGCCAAGCTAGCACAGATACGCAGTATTTT.

This clone was picked up a small number of times. The chain combines TRBV4-3 with TRBJ2-2, with D tentatively TRBD2 (5 bases). Germline-derived CDR1 and CDR2 are LGHNA and YSLEER. This CDR3 contains 15 residues. V was cut by 0 bases and J by 4 bases, with 9 bases left in between. CDR3 nucleotide sequence: TGCGCCAGCAGCCAAGATGAGGGCAGCACCGGGGAGCTGTTTTTT. The encoded protein is CASSQDEGSTGELFF.

The V and J genes are TRBV21-1 and TRBJ2-7; TRBD2, the D gene given by the table, was not confirmed from the DNA. TRBV21-1 is described as a pseudogene. The CDR3 covers 12 residues. This CDR3 reads CASSKLACEQYV. In DNA form, the CDR3 reads TGTGCCAGCAGCAAGTTAGCCTGCGAGCAGTACGTC.

V and J are TRBV5-1 and TRBJ1-1; no reliable D call. CDR1 SGHRS and CDR2 YFSETQ come from the germline V gene. V was pared by 2 bases and J by 1 base, with 9 bases between. The CDR3 runs to 14 residues. The DNA for the CDR3 is TGCGCCAGCAGCTTCGCAGCGCAGAACACTGAAGCTTTCTTT. Translated: CASSFAAQNTEAFF.

This chain uses TRBV6-2 or TRBV6-3 with TRBJ2-3, with TRBD2 as a possible D gene (6 bases). The CDR3 extends over 21 amino acids. Germline CDR1 MNHEY, CDR2 SVGEGT. Trimming took 2 bases from V and 0 from J, leaving 27 bases between them. The CDR3 DNA reads TGTGCCAGCAGTTACCCGAGCAGGGCGTTGGCGGGATTTACTAGCACAGATACGCAGTATTTT. This codes for CASSYPSRALAGFTSTDTQYF.

The chain carries TRBV6-1 and TRBJ2-1; TRBD1 matches at 9 bases. CDR1 and CDR2 (germline): MNHNS, SASEGT. With V trimmed by 1 base and J by 6 bases, 1 base remained unmatched. The CDR3 runs 14 residues. CDR3 in DNA: TGTGCCAGCAGTGAAGACAGGGGGCTCAATGAGCAGTTCTTC. This gives the protein CASSEDRGLNEQFF.

The V and J genes are TRBV9 and TRBJ2-1, with D possibly being TRBD2 (5 bases). The length of the CDR3 is 14 residues. Germline CDR1 reads SGDLS; CDR2 reads YYNGEE. Trimming took off 1 base at V and 8 bases at J, with 13 bases between the two ends. CDR3 DNA: TGTGCCAGCAGCGTACGGGGAGTTACCCATGAGCAGTTCTTC. It translates to CASSVRGVTHEQFF. The full variable domain, with the rest looked up from reference TRBV9 and TRBJ2-1, is DSGVTQTPKHLITATGQRVTLRCSPRSGDLSVYWYQQSLDQGLQFLIQYYNGEERAKGNILERFSAQQFPDLHSELNLSSLELGDSALYFCASSVRGVTHEQFFGPGTRLTVL.

The chain employs TRBV5-1 and TRBJ2-7; tentatively, D is TRBD2 (5 bases). Trimming removed 1 base at V and 5 bases at J, with 13 bases between. This CDR3 has 14 residues. Per the germline V gene, CDR1 is SGHRS and CDR2 is YFSETQ. The CDR3 sequence is CASSLRGSRDEQYF. CDR3 nucleotides: TGCGCCAGCAGCTTGCGGGGTTCGAGAGACGAGCAGTACTTC. Supplemented by reference TRBV5-1 and TRBJ2-7, the full variable domain reads KAGVTQTPRYLIKTRGQQVTLSCSPISGHRSVSWYQQTPGQGLQFLFEYFSETQRNKGNFPGRFSGRQFSNSRSEMNVSTLELGDSALYLCASSLRGSRDEQYFGPGTRLTVT.

The J gene is TRBJ2-7, the V gene TRBV11-2, with 7 positions matching TRBD1. Unmatched junction bases numbered 4, after V lost 5 bases and J lost 3 bases. CDR3 size: 13 residues. Germline V CDR1 and CDR2: SGHAT, FQNNGV. The CDR3 spells CASSKDRFYEQYV. The CDR3 nucleotides are TGTGCCAGCAGCAAGGACAGGTTCTACGAGCAGTACGTC.

The chain recombines TRBV6-5 with TRBJ2-5; perhaps TRBD2 as D (6 bases). Trimming removed 5 bases at V and 9 bases at J, with 16 bases between. The CDR3 is 13 residues long. The germline V gene encodes CDR1 MNHEY and CDR2 SVGAGI. This CDR3 is CASSPGTPPAQYF. The CDR3, as DNA: TGTGCCAGCAGTCCGGGGACTCCCCCGGCCCAGTACTTC.

The chain recombines TRBV6-5 with TRBJ2-5; 9 bases fit TRBD2. Germline assignment: CDR1 MNHEY and CDR2 SVGAGI. The CDR3 length is 14 residues. The ends lost 6 bases at V and 3 bases at J; junction bases unmatched: 5. The CDR3 DNA follows: TGTGCCAGCAGCATCGGGACTAGCAAAGAGACCCAGTACTTC. Its protein product is CASSIGTSKETQYF.

V gene TRBV6-2 or TRBV6-3 combines with J gene TRBJ2-1, with 14 bases that match TRBD2. Germline CDR1 MNHEY, CDR2 SVGEGT. The V segment lost 6 bases and the J segment 9 bases; nucleotides outside the gene matches: 22. The CDR3 extends over 20 amino acids. As DNA, the CDR3 is TGTGCCAGCAGCCCGTTGTGGGGACTAGCGGGAGTCTCAGGATCCAGTGAGCAGTTCTTC. It is translated as CASSPLWGLAGVSGSSEQFF.

The chain has TRBV28 and TRBJ2-4; a possible D gene is TRBD2 (7 bases). Trimming pared 10 bases from V and 4 bases from J, leaving 14 bases between. This CDR3 has 13 residues. Germline CDR1 MDHEN, CDR2 SYDVKM. Written as DNA, the CDR3 is TGTGCCATCCATGGGGGGGCGAAAAACATTCAGTACTTC. Residues: CAIHGGAKNIQYF.

The gene calls are TRBV24-1 and TRBJ2-3; TRBD2 agrees at 13 bases. V was pared by 3 bases and J by 3 bases, with 5 bases of the junction left unmatched. The CDR3 has 17 residues. The germline V gene has CDR1 KGHDR and CDR2 SFDVKD. The CDR3, as DNA: TGTGCCACCAGTGATAGGACTAGCGGGAGAGAAACAGATACGCAGTATTTT. Its protein is CATSDRTSGRETDTQYF.

Here the CDR3 DNA reads TGTGCCACCAGTGATAGAGCCGGGACTAGCTCTTACAATGAGCAGTTCTTC. Amino acid sequence: CATSDRAGTSSYNEQFF. This rearrangement joins TRBV24-1 to TRBJ2-1; 9 positions match TRBD2. CDR3 size: 17 residues. The ends lost 3 bases at V and 4 bases at J; junction bases unmatched: 9. Looked up from germline, CDR1 is KGHDR and CDR2 is SFDVKD.

The chain has TRBV7-2 and TRBJ2-1, with 11 nucleotides matching TRBD2. Trimming cost V 4 bases and J 1 base; bases outside gene matches: 3. The CDR3 is 16 amino acids. Germline values: CDR1 SGHTA, CDR2 FQGNSA. In nucleotides, the CDR3 is TGTGCCAGCAGCTGGAGGACTAGCGGGTCCTACAATGAGCAGTTCTTC. It encodes CASSWRTSGSYNEQFF.